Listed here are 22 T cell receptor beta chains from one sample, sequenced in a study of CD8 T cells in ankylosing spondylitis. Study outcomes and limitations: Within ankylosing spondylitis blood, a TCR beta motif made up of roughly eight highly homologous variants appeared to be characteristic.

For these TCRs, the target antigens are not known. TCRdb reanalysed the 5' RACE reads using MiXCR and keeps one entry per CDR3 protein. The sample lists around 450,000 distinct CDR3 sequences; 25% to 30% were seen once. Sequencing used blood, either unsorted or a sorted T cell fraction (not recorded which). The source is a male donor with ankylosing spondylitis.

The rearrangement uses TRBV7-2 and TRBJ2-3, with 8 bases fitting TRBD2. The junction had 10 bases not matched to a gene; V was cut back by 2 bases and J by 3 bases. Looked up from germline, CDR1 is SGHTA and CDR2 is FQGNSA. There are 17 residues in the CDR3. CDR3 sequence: CASSLRSSGRYTDTQYF. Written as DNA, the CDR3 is TGTGCCAGCAGCTTACGCTCTAGCGGGCGCTATACAGATACGCAGTATTTT.

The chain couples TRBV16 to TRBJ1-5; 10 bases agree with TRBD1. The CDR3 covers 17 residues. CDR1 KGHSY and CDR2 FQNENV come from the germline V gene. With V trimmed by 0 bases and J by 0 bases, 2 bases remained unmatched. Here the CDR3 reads CASSQSGQGNSNQPQHF. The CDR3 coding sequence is TGTGCCAGCAGCCAATCGGGACAGGGGAATAGCAATCAGCCCCAGCATTTT.

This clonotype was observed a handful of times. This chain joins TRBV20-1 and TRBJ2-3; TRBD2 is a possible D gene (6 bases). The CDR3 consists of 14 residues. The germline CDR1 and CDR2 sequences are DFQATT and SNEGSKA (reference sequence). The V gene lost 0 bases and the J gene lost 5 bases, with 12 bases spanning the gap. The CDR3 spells CSARDAGTGDTQYF. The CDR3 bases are TGCAGTGCTAGAGATGCGGGGACCGGAGATACGCAGTATTTT.

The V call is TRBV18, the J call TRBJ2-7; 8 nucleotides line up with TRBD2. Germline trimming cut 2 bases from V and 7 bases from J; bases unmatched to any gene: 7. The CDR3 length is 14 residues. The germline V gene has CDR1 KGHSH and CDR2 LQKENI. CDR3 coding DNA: TGTGCCAGCTCACCAGGTAGCGGGATGTGGGAGCAGTACTTC. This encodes CASSPGSGMWEQYF.

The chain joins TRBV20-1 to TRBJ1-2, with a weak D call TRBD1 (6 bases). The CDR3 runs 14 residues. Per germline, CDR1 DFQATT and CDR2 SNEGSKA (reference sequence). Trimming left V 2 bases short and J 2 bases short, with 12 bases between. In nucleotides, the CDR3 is TGCAGTGCTAGACGGGACACCGAAAACTATGGCTACACCTTC. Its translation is CSARRDTENYGYTF.

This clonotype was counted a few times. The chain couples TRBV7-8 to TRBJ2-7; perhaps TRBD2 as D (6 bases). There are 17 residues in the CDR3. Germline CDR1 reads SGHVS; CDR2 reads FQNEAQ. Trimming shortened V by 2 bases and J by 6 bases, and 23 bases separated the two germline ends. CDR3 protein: CASSLPREDYPPFEQYF. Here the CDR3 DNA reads TGTGCCAGCAGCTTACCGAGAGAGGACTACCCGCCTTTCGAGCAGTACTTC.

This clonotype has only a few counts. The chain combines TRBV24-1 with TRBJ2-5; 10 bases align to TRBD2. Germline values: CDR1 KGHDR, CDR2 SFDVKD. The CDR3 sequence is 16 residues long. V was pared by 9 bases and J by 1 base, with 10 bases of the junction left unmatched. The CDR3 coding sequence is TGTGCCACCGCCACAACTAGCGGGAAGACCCAAGAGACCCAGTACTTC. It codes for CATATTSGKTQETQYF.

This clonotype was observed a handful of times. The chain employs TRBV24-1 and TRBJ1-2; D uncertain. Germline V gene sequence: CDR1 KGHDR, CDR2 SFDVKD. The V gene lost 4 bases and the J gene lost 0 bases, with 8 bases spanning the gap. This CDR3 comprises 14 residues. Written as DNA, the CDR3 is TGTGCCACCAGTGACCCAGAGCCTAACTATGGCTACACCTTC. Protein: CATSDPEPNYGYTF.

The CDR3 DNA reads TGCAGTGCTAGCCCGACAGGGGGACCAAATCAGCCCCAGCATTTT. It codes for CSASPTGGPNQPQHF. V is TRBV20-1 and J is TRBJ1-5; 9 nucleotides agree with TRBD1. With V trimmed by 3 bases and J by 4 bases, 7 bases remained unmatched. Germline loops: CDR1 DFQATT, CDR2 SNEGSKA (reference sequence). The CDR3 covers 15 residues.

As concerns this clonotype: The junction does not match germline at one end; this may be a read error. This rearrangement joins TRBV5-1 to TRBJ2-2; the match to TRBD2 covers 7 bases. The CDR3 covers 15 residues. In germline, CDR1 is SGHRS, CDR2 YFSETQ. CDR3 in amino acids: CASSFNSGNAGELFF. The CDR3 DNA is TGCGCCAGCAGCTTCAACAGCGGGAACGCCGGGGAGCTGTTTTTT.

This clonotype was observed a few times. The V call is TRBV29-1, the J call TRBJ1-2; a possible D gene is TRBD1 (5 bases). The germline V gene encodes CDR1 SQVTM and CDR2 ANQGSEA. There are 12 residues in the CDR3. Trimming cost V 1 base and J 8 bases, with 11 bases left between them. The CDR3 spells CSVEVFRGGYTF. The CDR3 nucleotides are TGCAGCGTTGAAGTATTTCGGGGGGGCTACACCTTC.

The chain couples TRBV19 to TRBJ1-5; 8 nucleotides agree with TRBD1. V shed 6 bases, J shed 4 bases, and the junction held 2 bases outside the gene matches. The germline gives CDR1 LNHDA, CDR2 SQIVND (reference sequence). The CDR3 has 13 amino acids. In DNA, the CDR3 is TGTGCCAGTAGGAGGGACAGGAATCAGCCCCAGCATTTT. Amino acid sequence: CASRRDRNQPQHF.

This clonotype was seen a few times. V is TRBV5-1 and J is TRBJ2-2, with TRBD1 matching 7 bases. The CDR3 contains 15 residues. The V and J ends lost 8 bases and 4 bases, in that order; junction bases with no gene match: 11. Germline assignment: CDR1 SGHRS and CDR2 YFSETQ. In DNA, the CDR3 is TGCGCCAGTAGAGAAGACAGGGTGTTCACCGGGGAGCTGTTTTTT. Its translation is CASREDRVFTGELFF. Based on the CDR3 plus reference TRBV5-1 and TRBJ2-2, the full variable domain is KAGVTQTPRYLIKTRGQQVTLSCSPISGHRSVSWYQQTPGQGLQFLFEYFSETQRNKGNFPGRFSGRQFSNSRSEMNVSTLELGDSALYLCASREDRVFTGELFFGEGSRLTVL.

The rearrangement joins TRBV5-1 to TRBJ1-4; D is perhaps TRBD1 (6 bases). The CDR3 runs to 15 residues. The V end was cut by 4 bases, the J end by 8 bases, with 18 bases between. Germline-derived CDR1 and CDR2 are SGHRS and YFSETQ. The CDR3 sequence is CASSPTGPELEKLFF. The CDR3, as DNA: TGCGCCAGCAGCCCGACAGGACCAGAGTTGGAAAAACTGTTTTTT.

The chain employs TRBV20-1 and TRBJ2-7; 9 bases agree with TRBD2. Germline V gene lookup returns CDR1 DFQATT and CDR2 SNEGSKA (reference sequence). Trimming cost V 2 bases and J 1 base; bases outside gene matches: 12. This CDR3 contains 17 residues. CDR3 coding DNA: TGCAGTGCTAGAATAACCCCAGGTAGCGGGAGTTCCTACGAGCAGTACTTC. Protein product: CSARITPGSGSSYEQYF.

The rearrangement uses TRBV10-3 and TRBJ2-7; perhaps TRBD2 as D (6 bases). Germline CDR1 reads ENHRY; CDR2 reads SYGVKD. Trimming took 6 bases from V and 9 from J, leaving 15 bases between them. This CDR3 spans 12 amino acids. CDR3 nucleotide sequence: TGTGCCATCAGCCCAACCGGGACTTGGCAGTACGTC. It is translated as CAISPTGTWQYV.

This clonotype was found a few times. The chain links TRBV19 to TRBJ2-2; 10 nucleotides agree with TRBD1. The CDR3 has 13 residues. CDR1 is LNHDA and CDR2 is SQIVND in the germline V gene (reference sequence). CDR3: CGPTGGRTGELFF. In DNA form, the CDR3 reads TGTGGTCCGACAGGGGGCCGTACCGGGGAGCTGTTTTTT. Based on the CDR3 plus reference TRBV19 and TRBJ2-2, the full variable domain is DGGITQSPKYLFRKEGQNVTLSCEQNLNHDAMYWYRQDPGQGLRLIYYSQIVNDFQKGDIAEGYSVSREKKESFPLTVTSAQKNPTAFYLCGPTGGRTGELFFGEGSRLTVL.

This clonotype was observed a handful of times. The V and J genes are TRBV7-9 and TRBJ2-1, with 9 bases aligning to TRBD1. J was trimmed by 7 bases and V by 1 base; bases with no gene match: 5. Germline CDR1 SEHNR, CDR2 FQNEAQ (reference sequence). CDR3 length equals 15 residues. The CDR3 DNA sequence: TGTGCCAGCAGCTTAGTGGGGACAGGGCAGAATGAGCAGTTCTTC. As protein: CASSLVGTGQNEQFF.

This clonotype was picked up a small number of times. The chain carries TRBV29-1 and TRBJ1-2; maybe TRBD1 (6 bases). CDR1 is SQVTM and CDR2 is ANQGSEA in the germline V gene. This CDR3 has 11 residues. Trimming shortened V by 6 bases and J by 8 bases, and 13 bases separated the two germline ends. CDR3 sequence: CSVPGQTGYTF. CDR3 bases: TGCAGCGTCCCCGGACAGACAGGCTACACCTTC.

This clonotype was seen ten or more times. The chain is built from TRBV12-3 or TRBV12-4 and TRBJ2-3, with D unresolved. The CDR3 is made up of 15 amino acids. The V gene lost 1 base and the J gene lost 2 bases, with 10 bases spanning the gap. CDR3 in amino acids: CASSLGVFLTDTQYF. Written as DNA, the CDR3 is TGTGCCAGCAGTTTAGGGGTGTTCCTCACAGATACGCAGTATTTT.

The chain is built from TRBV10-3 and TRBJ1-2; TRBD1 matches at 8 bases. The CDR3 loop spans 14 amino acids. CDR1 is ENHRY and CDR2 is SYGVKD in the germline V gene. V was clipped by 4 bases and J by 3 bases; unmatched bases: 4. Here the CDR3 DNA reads TGTGCCATCAGTGCGATACAGGGGGACTATGGCTACACCTTC. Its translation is CAISAIQGDYGYTF.

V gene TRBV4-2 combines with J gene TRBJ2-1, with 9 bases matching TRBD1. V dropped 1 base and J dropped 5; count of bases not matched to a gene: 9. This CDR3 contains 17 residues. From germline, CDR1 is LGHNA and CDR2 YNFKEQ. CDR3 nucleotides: TGTGCCAGCAGCCAAGTTATCGGACAGGGGAAAAACAATGAGCAGTTCTTC. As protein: CASSQVIGQGKNNEQFF.